Each of the 8 T cell receptor beta chains below was sequenced from the same sample in a study of cytomegalovirus exposure and HLA in healthy donors. PCR was performed using 60 Vbeta and 13 Jbeta primers. Assay used: immunoSEQ multiplex PCR; TCRdb lists only in-frame clones, some missing. This table holds tens of thousands of clones, about 76% found once. Material for sequencing was PBMCs. The receptors were gathered from a male donor in good health and CMV-seropositive.

The rearrangement links TRBV5-1 to TRBJ2-1; TRBD2 agrees at 12 bases. CDR1 and CDR2 from the germline V gene are SGHRS and YFSETQ. Trimming cost V 0 bases and J 5 bases; bases outside gene matches: 6. The CDR3 spans 17 residues. The chain's CDR3 is CASSLGGTSGRDNEQFF. The CDR3 DNA follows: TGCGCCAGCAGCTTGGGGGGGACTAGCGGGCGTGACAATGAGCAGTTCTTC.

This chain links TRBV5-4 with TRBJ2-3, with 10 positions matching TRBD2. Trimming took 0 bases from V and 2 from J; bases not matched to a gene: 3. Germline lookup yields CDR1 SGHNT and CDR2 YYREEE (reference sequence). The CDR3 covers 16 residues. CDR3 in amino acids: CASSLVGLAVTDTQYF. The CDR3 nucleotides read TGTGCCAGCAGCTTGGTCGGACTAGCGGTCACAGATACGCAGTATTTT. The full variable domain, with the rest looked up from reference TRBV5-4 and TRBJ2-3, is ETGVTQSPTHLIKTRGQQVTLRCSSQSGHNTVSWYQQALGQGPQFIFQYYREEENGRGNFPPRFSGLQFPNYSSELNVNALELDDSALYLCASSLVGLAVTDTQYFGPGTRLTVL.

This chain connects TRBV7-2 to TRBJ2-5; D is unclear. CDR1 and CDR2 from the germline V gene are SGHTA and FQGNSA. The V gene lost 6 bases and the J gene lost 4 bases, with 9 bases spanning the gap. The CDR3 covers 12 residues. CDR3 in amino acids: CASSWARETQYF. In nucleotides, the CDR3 is TGTGCCAGCAGTTGGGCCCGAGAGACCCAGTACTTC.

A note on this clone: An end of the junction does not agree with germline; a read error may underlie this. The chain joins TRBV6-1 to TRBJ1-6; no clear D gene. The CDR3 sequence is 15 residues long. Germline V lookup: CDR1 MNHNS, CDR2 SASEGT. The CDR3 DNA reads TGTGCCAGCAGTCAAGCGAGCTCCTATAATTCACCCCTCCACTTT. Its protein is CASSQASSYNSPLHF.

DNA of the CDR3: TGTGCCAGCAGCTTATTAAGGGGTGTGAACACTGAAGCTTTCTTT. Its translation: CASSLLRGVNTEAFF. This chain uses TRBV11-2 with TRBJ1-1; D perhaps matches TRBD1 (5 bases). Germline CDR1 and CDR2: SGHAT and FQNNGV. The CDR3 has 15 residues. Deletions cut 2 bases from V and 0 bases from J, with 10 bases between.

The chain couples TRBV15 to TRBJ2-7; D unresolved. The V and J ends lost 5 bases and 4 bases respectively, with 12 bases between them. The CDR3 is made up of 13 amino acids. Germline assignment: CDR1 LNHNV and CDR2 YYDKDF (reference sequence). Here the CDR3 DNA reads TGTGCCACCAGCGTAAGCCTGGTTTACGAGCAGTACTTC. Translating gives CATSVSLVYEQYF.

This clone came up a few times. The chain recombines TRBV4-3 with TRBJ2-7; tentative D call: TRBD2 (6 bases). In germline, CDR1 is LGHNA, CDR2 YSLEER. Trimming shortened V by 1 base and J by 1 base, and 11 bases separated the two germline ends. The CDR3 is 15 amino acids. CDR3 nucleotide sequence: TGCGCCAGCAGCCAAGTATGGGGAGGATCCTACGAGCAGTACTTC. Translated, it gives CASSQVWGGSYEQYF.

V is TRBV10-3 and J is TRBJ2-3, with 8 nucleotides matching TRBD2. CDR3 size: 14 residues. V shed 5 bases and J 6 bases; nucleotides not matched to a gene: 7. In germline, CDR1 is ENHRY, CDR2 SYGVKD. CDR3 bases: TGTGCCATCAGTACGCGGGGGGCAGGGGATACGCAGTATTTT. This sequence encodes CAISTRGAGDTQYF.